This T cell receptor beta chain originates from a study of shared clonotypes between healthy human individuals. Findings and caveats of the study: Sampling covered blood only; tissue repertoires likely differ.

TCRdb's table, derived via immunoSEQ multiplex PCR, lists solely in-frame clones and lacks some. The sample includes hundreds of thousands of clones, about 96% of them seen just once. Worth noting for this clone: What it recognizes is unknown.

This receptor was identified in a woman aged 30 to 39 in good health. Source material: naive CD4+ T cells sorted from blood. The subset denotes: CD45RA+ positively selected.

CDR3 loop: CASSQTATYNEQFF. The CDR3 region has the DNA TGCGCCAGCAGCCAGACAGCAACCTACAATGAGCAGTTCTTC. This chain joins TRBV5-1 and TRBJ2-1, with D perhaps TRBD1 (5 bases). V gave up 4 bases and J gave up 2 bases, with 10 bases separating them. Per the germline V gene, CDR1 is SGHRS and CDR2 is YFSETQ. The CDR3 contains 14 residues.